The T cell receptor beta chain described here comes from a study of neurological immune-mediated disorders. Study results and limitations: CDR3 amino acid sequences found in expanded clones were never shared across subjects, suggesting private repertoires in all groups.

Time point here: technical triplicate 2. The ends were cut back, 1 base at V and 2 bases at J, with 5 bases in the middle. CDR3 length: 13 residues. The germline gives CDR1 SGHAT, CDR2 FQDESV (reference sequence). TCRdb called the 5' RACE reads again in MiXCR, with one record for every CDR3 protein. The repertoire holds more than 30,000 distinct CDR3 sequences, roughly 15% seen once, with roughly 5.6% in the top ten. The sample holds many counts of this clonotype. Its target is unknown. The chain links TRBV11-1 to TRBJ1-2; no definite D call. Source material: CD4+ T cells from blood. The source of this sequence is a female donor with HTLV-1-associated myelopathy (HAM/TSP). The CDR3 bases are TGTGCCAGCAGCTTAGGCGGGAACTATGGCTACACCTTC. This gives the protein CASSLGGNYGYTF.